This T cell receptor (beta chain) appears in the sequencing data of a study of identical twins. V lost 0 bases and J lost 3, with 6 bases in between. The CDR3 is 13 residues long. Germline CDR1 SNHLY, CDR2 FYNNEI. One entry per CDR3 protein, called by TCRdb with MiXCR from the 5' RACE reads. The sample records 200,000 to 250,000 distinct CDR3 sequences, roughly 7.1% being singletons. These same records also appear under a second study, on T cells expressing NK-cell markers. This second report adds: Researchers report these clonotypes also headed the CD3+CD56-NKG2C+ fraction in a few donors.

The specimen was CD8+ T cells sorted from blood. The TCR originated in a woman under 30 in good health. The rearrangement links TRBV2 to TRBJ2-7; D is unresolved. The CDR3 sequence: CASSEALGYEQYF. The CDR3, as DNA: TGTGCCAGCAGTGAAGCACTCGGCTACGAGCAGTACTTC.